The 6 T cell receptor beta chains below were found in one sample sequenced in a study of T cell clonotyping in hematopoietic cell transplantation. The time point here: recipient sample about 28 days before transplant, after cytoreduction. Profiled with immunoSEQ multiplex PCR; TCRdb holds only in-frame clones, not every one. Here the sample spans roughly 29,000 clones, 65% to 80% being singletons. The source was peripheral blood mononuclear cells, collected before stem cell transplant. The receptor source for this set is a woman in her twenties or thirties with chronic myeloid leukemia. Some clones in this sample may be carry-over from other donors' samples.

The chain is built from TRBV7-6 and TRBJ1-2, with D perhaps TRBD1 (5 bases). This CDR3 is built from 15 residues. V lost 4 bases to trimming and J lost 5 bases, with 17 bases between them. Germline CDR1 SGHVS, CDR2 FNYEAQ. CDR3 sequence: CASSSWGSPLYGYTF. The CDR3 coding sequence is TGTGCCAGCAGCTCCTGGGGCAGCCCCTTATATGGCTACACCTTC.

The chain recombines TRBV19 with TRBJ2-4; 8 bases line up with TRBD1. This CDR3 comprises 15 residues. The V gene's germline CDR1 is LNHDA and CDR2 SQIVND (reference sequence). Germline trimming cut 5 bases from V and 3 bases from J; bases unmatched to any gene: 6. The CDR3 DNA reads as TGTGCCAGTAGTCCGCCCGGGACAGGCAAAAACATTCAGTACTTC. Protein: CASSPPGTGKNIQYF.

This rearrangement joins TRBV7-2 to TRBJ2-2; the match to TRBD2 covers 8 bases. The V and J ends lost 0 bases and 4 bases, in that order; junction bases with no gene match: 4. Germline V gene data show CDR1 as SGHTA and CDR2 as FQGNSA. The CDR3 runs to 16 residues. The chain's CDR3 is CASSLAWTSSTGELFF. CDR3 in DNA: TGTGCCAGCAGCTTAGCTTGGACTAGCAGCACCGGGGAGCTGTTTTTT.

V usage is TRBV5-4 and J usage is TRBJ2-7; tentative D call: TRBD1 (5 bases). V lost 5 bases and J lost 3, with 12 bases in between. From germline, CDR1 is SGHNT and CDR2 YYREEE (reference sequence). The CDR3 is 13 residues long. The CDR3 DNA reads TGTGCCAGCAGTCCAGGGTGGAACTACGAGCAGTACTTC. Protein sequence: CASSPGWNYEQYF. The whole variable domain, filled in from reference TRBV5-4 and TRBJ2-7, reads ETGVTQSPTHLIKTRGQQVTLRCSSQSGHNTVSWYQQALGQGPQFIFQYYREEENGRGNFPPRFSGLQFPNYSSELNVNALELDDSALYLCASSPGWNYEQYFGPGTRLTVT.

The J gene is TRBJ1-5, the V gene TRBV4-1, with a tentative D call TRBD1 (6 bases). Germline CDR1 reads MGHRA; CDR2 reads YSYEKL. The CDR3 is 17 residues long. The V gene lost 3 bases and the J gene lost 3 bases, with 18 bases spanning the gap. The CDR3 here is CASSHPKAGVTNQPQHF. The CDR3 nucleotides are TGCGCCAGCAGCCATCCCAAAGCAGGGGTCACCAATCAGCCCCAGCATTTT.

The V and J genes are TRBV6-8 and TRBJ1-1; D is undetermined. The V gene's germline CDR1 is MNHGY and CDR2 SAAAGT. The CDR3 is 16 residues long. V was clipped by 6 bases and J by 0 bases, with 17 bases between them. In DNA, the CDR3 is TGTGCCAGCAGAAAGCCATGGTCCTCTTTGAACACTGAAGCTTTCTTT. This gives the protein CASRKPWSSLNTEAFF.